The following is a T cell receptor (beta chain) sequence with its context. What this receptor recognizes is not known. No base-level quality is on record; no much larger clone is a single base apart. These data are taken from a study of Ad26.COV2.S vaccination and SARS-CoV-2 variants (dated by TCRdb to 2020 to 2022). A note on the overall study: Donors in the vaccine arm were drawn from COV1001, a phase I-IIa trial of Ad26.COV2.S in healthy adults that was multicentre, randomized, double-blind and placebo-controlled. Investigators remained blinded to trial group allocation during experiments and outcome assessment. TCRbeta repertoire sequencing served as the tool for gauging how specific and how broad the SARS-CoV-2-reactive T cell receptors were following Ad26.COV2.S vaccination. The TCR-sequenced set comprised around 30 samples: some 20 Ad26.COV2.S vaccine recipients, 5 placebo recipients and 8 SARS-CoV-2 convalescent individuals. Trial participants were randomized into five groups of five: low-dose or high-dose Ad26.COV2.S given once or twice, or placebo on both occasions. Ad26.COV2.S was administered intramuscularly at a dose of 5x10^10 or 1x10^11 viral particles, either as one shot or as two shots given 56 days apart. The paper's findings and limits, for the study overall: The authors noted that total T cell responses may have been underestimated by the TCR breadth and depth analyses. After vaccination, spike-specific CD8+ and CD4+ T cell responses were reported to show substantial breadth. Non-spike TCR breadth was comparable between vaccine and placebo recipients, consistent with the vaccine containing only spike. Spike-specific TCR breadth was higher in Ad26.COV2.S recipients than in placebo recipients (P = 0.0014). Comparing responses between vaccine doses or regimens was not something the study was powered to do.

The immunoSEQ Assay was the method used to sequence TCRbeta CDR3 regions. After extraction, genomic DNA underwent amplification by bias-controlled multiplex PCR, followed by high-throughput sequencing. As for how the authors treated the data: To quantify the absolute abundance of each unique TCRbeta CDR3 region, sequences were collapsed and filtered. T cell fraction was estimated by normalizing TCRbeta template counts to usable DNA, which was measured by amplifying reference genes present in all nucleated cells. Repertoire TCRs were annotated as SARS-CoV-2-specific by exact matching of V gene, CDR3 amino acid sequence and J gene to a known reactive TCR set. The reference SARS-CoV-2 TCR set was derived from MIRA and filtered for enrichment in COVID-19-positive ImmuneCODE repertoires, a step that removed public or cross-reactive TCRs. Using the MIRA antigens, annotated TCRs were further analysed by specific ORF or by position within an ORF. Breadth was defined as the number of annotated unique rearrangements divided by the total number of unique productive rearrangements, and depth was defined as the summed frequency of the annotated unique rearrangements. Two-sided Wilcoxon rank-sum tests were applied when comparing TCR breadth between groups. TCRdb carries this immuneACCESS record with in-frame sequences only. Its versions omit some clonotypes, under half of them owing to an unresolved V gene in the studies checked, with the rest unexplained. Clonal size and the V and J genes are those of that table, whereas D and trimming came from the DNA. Across this sample there are about 330,000 clones, with almost 90% seen only once. The leading ten clones occupy 4.5% to 7% of the sample.

Sequences MDHEN (CDR1) and SYDVKM (CDR2) are obtained from the germline V gene. From cysteine to phenylalanine, the CDR3 is 16 amino acids long. The sequence is cut down to CDR3 DNA, 48 bases in frame from base 1. V loses 5 bases of germline sequence and J loses 1 base, and the interval between the two ends is 17 bases. This specimen's treatment or condition label, interpreted: 19 received Ad26.COV2.S at low or high dose, single or two shots; about 5 received placebo; per-sample allocation not given. Repertoires of vaccine and placebo recipients were sequenced from samples collected on day 63 after the first injection. Between 29 July and 7 August 2020, Cohort 1b enrolled about 27 adults aged 18-55 years at one site in Boston, USA. As a vaccine, Ad26.COV2.S was a replication-incompetent adenovirus type 26 vector that expressed a prefusion-stabilized SARS-CoV-2 spike protein derived from the original Wuhan strain.

The rearranged chain carries TRBV28 and TRBJ1-2, with the identity of the D gene unclear. The receptor was derived from a person aged 18-60 years who received the Ad26.COV2.S COVID-19 vaccine or a placebo. The sequencing here drew on peripheral blood, taken in a trial of Ad26.COV2.S vaccine versus placebo. In nucleotide form, the sequence is TGTGCCAGCAGTCCCCCCTGGGCGGCCTTTAACTATGGCTACACCTTC. Translated, it reads CASSPPWAAFNYGYTF.